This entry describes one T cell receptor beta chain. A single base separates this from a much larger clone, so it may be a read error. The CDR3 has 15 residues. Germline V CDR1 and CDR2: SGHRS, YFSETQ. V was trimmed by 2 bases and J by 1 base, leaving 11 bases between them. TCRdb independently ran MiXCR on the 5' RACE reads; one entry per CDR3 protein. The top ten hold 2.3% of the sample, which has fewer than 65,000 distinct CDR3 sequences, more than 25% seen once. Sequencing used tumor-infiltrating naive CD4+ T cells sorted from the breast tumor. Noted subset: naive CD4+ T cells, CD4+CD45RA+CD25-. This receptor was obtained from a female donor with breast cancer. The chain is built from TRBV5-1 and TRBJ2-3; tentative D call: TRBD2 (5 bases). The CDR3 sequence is CASSFGDLGTDTQYF. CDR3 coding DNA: TGCGCCAGCAGCTTCGGGGATTTGGGCACAGATACGCAGTATTTT. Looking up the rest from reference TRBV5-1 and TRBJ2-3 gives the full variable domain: KAGVTQTPRYLIKTRGQQVTLSCSPISGHRSVSWYQQTPGQGLQFLFEYFSETQRNKGNFPGRFSGRQFSNSRSEMNVSTLELGDSALYLCASSFGDLGTDTQYFGPGTRLTVL.